This is a list of T cell receptor beta chains from one sample in a study of blood T cells in healthy people across ages. Each CDR3 protein is one row after TCRdb ran MiXCR on the 5' RACE reads. The sample lists about 1.5 million distinct CDR3 sequences, approximately 42% occurring once. Sequenced: blood. These receptors came from a woman younger than 35 in good health. The CDR3 runs from the conserved cysteine through the conserved F or W. The D gene is left open where the match is weak. Where a row states a size, it is once, few, many or the class of an expanded clone; other rows omit it.

clone size	J gene	D gene	V gene	CDR3 protein	CDR3 DNA
.	TRBJ1-3	.	TRBV10-1	CASSESIGNTIYF	TGCGCCAGCAGTGAGTCGATCGGAAACACCATATATTTT
.	TRBJ2-3	.	TRBV20-1	CSAPGGDTQYF	TGCAGTGCCCCCGGGGGAGATACGCAGTATTTT
.	TRBJ1-6	.	TRBV11-2	CASTTGDSPLHF	TGTGCCAGCACCACCGGGGATTCACCCCTCCACTTT
.	TRBJ1-1	.	TRBV29-1	CSGSSNTRTEAFF	TGCAGCGGATCGTCGAACACGAGGACTGAAGCTTTCTTT
.	TRBJ2-3	.	TRBV12-5	CASGLVTLRREDTQYF	TGTGCTAGTGGTTTGGTAACTTTGAGGAGGGAAGATACGCAGTATTTT
many	TRBJ2-4	TRBD1	TRBV6-5	CASSYGTGGTNIQYF	TGTGCCAGCAGTTATGGGACAGGGGGCACAAACATTCAGTACTTC
few	TRBJ2-3	.	TRBV12-3/TRBV12-4	CASSLHLDTQYF	TGTGCCAGCAGTCTCCATCTAGATACGCAGTATTTT
.	TRBJ2-3	TRBD1	TRBV20-1	CSAVRDRARLTDTQYF	TGCAGTGCCGTCCGGGACAGGGCGAGACTCACAGATACGCAGTATTTT
.	TRBJ1-1	.	TRBV7-2	CASSLLFQETEAFF	TGTGCCAGCAGCTTACTCTTCCAGGAGACTGAAGCTTTCTTT
few	TRBJ2-3	.	TRBV24-1	CATAEGTDTQYF	TGTGCCACCGCGGAGGGAACGGATACGCAGTATTTT
few	TRBJ2-7	.	TRBV28	CATKDDSYEQYF	TGTGCCACCAAGGACGACTCCTACGAGCAGTACTTC
few	TRBJ1-1	.	TRBV7-2	CASSLWDFLHTGMNTEAFF	TGTGCCAGCAGCTTATGGGACTTTCTACACACGGGCATGAACACTGAAGCTTTCTTT
.	TRBJ2-7	TRBD2	TRBV2	CASSESFRLAGTSPQYF	TGTGCCAGCAGTGAATCGTTCCGACTAGCGGGAACGTCTCCCCAGTACTTC
.	TRBJ2-5	TRBD2	TRBV4-2	CASSQDGGTSVLETQYF	TGTGCCAGCAGCCAAGATGGGGGGACTAGCGTCCTGGAGACCCAGTACTTC
few	TRBJ1-5	.	TRBV12-3/TRBV12-4	CASSTGAGQPQHF	TGTGCCAGCAGTACTGGGGCGGGTCAGCCCCAGCATTTT
few	TRBJ2-1	.	TRBV7-9	CASSEPDPQFF	TGTGCCAGCAGCGAGCCGGACCCACAGTTCTTC
.	TRBJ2-1	TRBD2	TRBV5-6	CASSILAGAGYNEQFF	TGTGCCAGCAGCATATTGGCGGGAGCAGGATACAATGAGCAGTTCTTC
many	TRBJ2-7	.	TRBV2	CASSEAGRKSYEQYF	TGTGCCAGCAGTGAAGCGGGCAGGAAATCCTACGAGCAGTACTTC
.	TRBJ1-2	.	TRBV12-3/TRBV12-4	CASSLPRGGYTF	TGTGCCAGCAGTTTACCCAGGGGCGGCTACACCTTC
few	TRBJ2-3	.	TRBV12-3/TRBV12-4	CASSIRARTDTQYF	TGTGCCAGCAGTATACGGGCCCGCACTGATACGCAGTATTTT
few	TRBJ2-1	.	TRBV27	CASTADNGQILGEQFF	TGTGCCAGCACTGCAGATAATGGACAGATCTTGGGTGAGCAGTTCTTC
.	TRBJ2-1	TRBD2	TRBV5-1	CASSLAGGKYNEQFF	TGCGCCAGCAGCTTAGCGGGAGGAAAATACAATGAGCAGTTCTTC
.	TRBJ1-4	.	TRBV20-1	CSARDSRNEKLFF	TGCAGTGCTAGGGATAGCAGAAATGAAAAACTGTTTTTT
few	TRBJ2-1	TRBD2	TRBV20-1	CSARDRVRGNEQFF	TGCAGTGCTAGAGACAGGGTGCGGGGGAATGAGCAGTTCTTC
few	TRBJ2-1	.	TRBV11-2	CASRPFVGVGEQFF	TGTGCCAGCAGGCCTTTTGTGGGAGTGGGGGAGCAGTTCTTC
.	TRBJ2-5	TRBD2	TRBV7-9	CAPKMAGGDNEKYF	TGTGCCCCTAAAATGGCGGGGGGAGACAATGAGAAGTACTTC
few	TRBJ1-1	.	TRBV29-1	CSGGSRNTEAFF	TGCAGCGGTGGGTCACGCAACACTGAAGCTTTCTTT
.	TRBJ1-5	.	TRBV10-3	CATGVGAQSNQPKHF	TGTGCCACCGGAGTGGGGGCACAGAGCAATCAGCCCAAGCATTTT
.	TRBJ1-5	.	TRBV6-1	CASSEGVITSQPQHF	TGTGCCAGCAGTGAAGGGGTTATTACCAGTCAGCCCCAGCATTTT
many	TRBJ1-5	TRBD1	TRBV29-1	CSVRTGSNQPQHF	TGCAGCGTGAGGACAGGTAGCAATCAGCCCCAGCATTTT
.	TRBJ2-3	.	TRBV11-2	CASSASQADTQYF	TGTGCCAGCAGCGCCTCTCAGGCAGATACGCAGTATTTT
few	TRBJ2-7	.	TRBV11-2	CASSGRGKGYEQYF	TGTGCCAGCAGCGGCAGGGGAAAGGGCTACGAGCAGTACTTC
.	TRBJ1-4	.	TRBV7-6	CASSLGGPQGEKLFF	TGTGCCAGCAGCTTAGGGGGGCCTCAGGGAGAAAAACTGTTTTTT
few	TRBJ1-6	.	TRBV20-1	CSATRTVGYNSPLHF	TGCAGTGCTACCCGAACGGTGGGATATAATTCACCCCTCCACTTT
few	TRBJ1-5	.	TRBV7-8	CASTLQPSGGNQPQHF	TGTGCCAGCACCCTCCAACCTTCGGGTGGCAATCAGCCCCAGCATTTT
.	TRBJ2-7	TRBD1	TRBV28	CASSYSTGGDPHEQYF	TGTGCCAGCAGTTATTCTACAGGGGGAGATCCACACGAGCAGTACTTC
.	TRBJ1-6	.	TRBV27	CASSLSFLGNSPLHF	TGTGCCAGCAGTCTCTCATTCCTAGGGAATTCACCCCTCCACTTT
.	TRBJ2-2	TRBD2	TRBV9	CASSVGLAGGTGELFF	TGTGCCAGCAGCGTAGGACTAGCGGGGGGCACCGGGGAGCTGTTTTTT
.	TRBJ2-1	.	TRBV21-1	CASSTRQVGAHEQFF	TGTGCCAGCAGCACTCGACAGGTTGGGGCGCATGAGCAGTTCTTC
.	TRBJ2-5	TRBD1	TRBV7-2	CASSSDRDRNEQYF	TGTGCCAGCAGCTCTGACAGGGATCGCAATGAGCAGTACTTC
few	TRBJ1-2	.	TRBV11-2	CASSPSRILAGANYGYTF	TGTGCCAGCAGCCCAAGCAGGATCCTCGCAGGAGCTAACTATGGCTACACCTTC